A selection of T cell receptor beta chains follows, all from one sample in a study of CD8 T cells in ankylosing spondylitis. From the 5' RACE reads, TCRdb called clonotypes with MiXCR, one entry per CDR3 protein. This table holds around 770,000 distinct CDR3 sequences, around a fifth found once. The material sequenced was blood, either unsorted or a sorted T cell fraction (not recorded which). The receptors originated from a male donor with ankylosing spondylitis. Each CDR3 is given with its conserved first and last residue. The order of the fields is V gene, clone size, D gene, J gene, CDR3 protein, CDR3 DNA. A D gene is named only where the DNA matches it firmly. Only part of the rows carry a size: once, few, many, or a class if the clone is expanded.

V: TRBV20-1
size: few
D: TRBD1
J: TRBJ2-3
CDR3: CSAKDYRDSNQDTQYF
DNA: TGCAGTGCTAAAGATTACCGGGACAGCAACCAGGATACGCAGTATTTT

V: TRBV2
size: few
D: TRBD1
J: TRBJ2-5
CDR3: CASRETGWTETQYF
DNA: TGTGCCAGCAGAGAGACAGGGTGGACAGAGACCCAGTACTTC

V: TRBV12-3/TRBV12-4
size: .
D: .
J: TRBJ1-2
CDR3: CASSHLGEAYGYTF
DNA: TGTGCCAGCAGTCATCTAGGGGAGGCCTATGGCTACACCTTC

V: TRBV9
size: few
D: TRBD1
J: TRBJ1-2
CDR3: CASSSGQGSEGYTF
DNA: TGTGCCAGCAGCAGCGGACAGGGCTCGGAGGGCTACACCTTC

V: TRBV7-9
size: .
D: .
J: TRBJ1-5
CDR3: CASSLGGPGARQPQHF
DNA: TGTGCCAGCAGCTTAGGAGGGCCAGGGGCGCGGCAGCCCCAGCATTTT

V: TRBV5-1
size: few
D: TRBD2
J: TRBJ2-7
CDR3: CASSLLAEGYEQYF
DNA: TGCGCCAGCAGCTTACTAGCGGAGGGCTACGAGCAGTACTTC

V: TRBV6-1
size: .
D: .
J: TRBJ1-2
CDR3: CASSEGEGYGYTF
DNA: TGTGCCAGCAGTGAAGGGGAGGGGTATGGCTACACCTTC

V: TRBV11-2
size: many
D: TRBD2
J: TRBJ2-7
CDR3: CASSQGTSGRVTYEQYF
DNA: TGTGCCAGCAGCCAGGGGACTAGCGGGAGAGTTACCTACGAGCAGTACTTC

V: TRBV27
size: .
D: .
J: TRBJ2-7
CDR3: CASSFELGYEQYF
DNA: TGTGCCAGCAGTTTCGAGCTTGGCTACGAGCAGTACTTC

V: TRBV4-2
size: .
D: .
J: TRBJ1-1
CDR3: CASSQDQYEAFF
DNA: TGTGCCAGCAGCCAAGATCAGTACGAAGCTTTCTTT

V: TRBV5-5
size: few
D: .
J: TRBJ1-1
CDR3: CASSPEVQIPTEAFF
DNA: TGTGCCAGCAGTCCCGAAGTCCAGATCCCCACTGAAGCTTTCTTT

V: TRBV6-5
size: .
D: .
J: TRBJ2-7
CDR3: CASSSSWGGPSYEQYF
DNA: TGTGCCAGCAGTTCCTCTTGGGGGGGCCCCTCCTACGAGCAGTACTTC

V: TRBV12-3/TRBV12-4
size: .
D: .
J: TRBJ1-1
CDR3: CASSLERRTNTEAFF
DNA: TGTGCCAGCAGTTTAGAGAGGAGAACGAACACTGAAGCTTTCTTT

V: TRBV28
size: many
D: TRBD2
J: TRBJ2-5
CDR3: CASSSSPGLGTLQETQYF
DNA: TGTGCCAGCAGTTCATCCCCGGGACTAGGAACCCTACAAGAGACCCAGTACTTC

V: TRBV10-3
size: .
D: TRBD1
J: TRBJ1-2
CDR3: CAISESTGHYGYTF
DNA: TGTGCCATCAGTGAGTCGACAGGGCACTATGGCTACACCTTC

V: TRBV7-8
size: .
D: TRBD2
J: TRBJ2-2
CDR3: CASRPSGRGRGSTGELFF
DNA: TGTGCCAGCAGACCTAGCGGGAGAGGGAGGGGGAGCACCGGGGAGCTGTTTTTT

V: TRBV28
size: .
D: .
J: TRBJ2-1
CDR3: CASNPRAGNEQFF
DNA: TGTGCCAGCAACCCCCGGGCGGGTAATGAGCAGTTCTTC

V: TRBV10-3
size: .
D: TRBD2
J: TRBJ2-5
CDR3: CATRLAEYQETQYF
DNA: TGTGCCACACGACTAGCGGAGTACCAAGAGACCCAGTACTTC

V: TRBV29-1
size: .
D: TRBD2
J: TRBJ2-5
CDR3: CSGGGIQETQYF
DNA: TGCAGCGGGGGGGGGATACAAGAGACCCAGTACTTC

V: TRBV11-2
size: .
D: .
J: TRBJ2-4
CDR3: CASSLNPQGPVAKNIQYF
DNA: TGTGCCAGCAGCTTAAACCCTCAGGGACCGGTTGCCAAAAACATTCAGTACTTC

V: TRBV2
size: many
D: .
J: TRBJ1-2
CDR3: CASSEGVNYGYTF
DNA: TGTGCCAGCAGTGAAGGTGTTAACTATGGCTACACCTTC

V: TRBV6-1
size: few
D: .
J: TRBJ1-2
CDR3: CASSDKVGYTF
DNA: TGTGCCAGCAGTGATAAGGTTGGCTACACCTTC

V: TRBV7-9
size: many
D: .
J: TRBJ2-2
CDR3: CASSPRGSDTGELFF
DNA: TGTGCCAGCAGCCCTCGGGGATCGGACACCGGGGAGCTGTTTTTT

V: TRBV5-5
size: .
D: TRBD1
J: TRBJ1-3
CDR3: CASSWDRGLGNTIYF
DNA: TGTGCCAGCAGCTGGGACAGGGGGCTCGGAAACACCATATATTTT

V: TRBV5-1
size: .
D: .
J: TRBJ1-1
CDR3: CASSSEGRPKAFF
DNA: TGCGCCAGCAGCTCTGAGGGACGGCCTAAAGCTTTCTTT

V: TRBV6-1
size: few
D: .
J: TRBJ1-5
CDR3: CASSGRSNQPQHF
DNA: TGTGCCAGCAGTGGCAGGAGCAATCAGCCCCAGCATTTT

V: TRBV13
size: .
D: .
J: TRBJ2-3
CDR3: CASSRGLRTDTQYF
DNA: TGTGCCAGCAGCCGGGGACTCCGCACAGATACGCAGTATTTT